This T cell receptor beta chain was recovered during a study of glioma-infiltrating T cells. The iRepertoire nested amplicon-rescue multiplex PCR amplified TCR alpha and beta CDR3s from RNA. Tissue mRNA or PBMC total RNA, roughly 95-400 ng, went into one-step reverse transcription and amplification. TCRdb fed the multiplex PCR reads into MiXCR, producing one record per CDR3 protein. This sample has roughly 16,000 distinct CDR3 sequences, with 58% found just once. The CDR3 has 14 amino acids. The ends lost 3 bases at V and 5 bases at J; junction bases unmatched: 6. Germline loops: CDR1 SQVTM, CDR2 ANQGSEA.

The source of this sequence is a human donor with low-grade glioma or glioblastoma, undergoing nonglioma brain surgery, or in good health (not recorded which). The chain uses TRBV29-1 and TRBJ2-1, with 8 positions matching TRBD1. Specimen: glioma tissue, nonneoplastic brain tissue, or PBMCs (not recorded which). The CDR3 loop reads CSVEDRVDHNEQFF. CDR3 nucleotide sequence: TGCAGCGTTGAGGACAGGGTAGACCACAATGAGCAGTTCTTC.